This entry describes one T cell receptor (beta chain). Its target is not known. The data stem from a study of blood T cells in healthy people across ages. Study-level points and caveats: With age, beta diversity per million T cells declined roughly linearly, significantly by 30 to 50. Naive CD4+ cells and diversity were both higher in long-lived donors than in aged donors.

In each sample, at least 6.5 million PBMCs were isolated. It was with a sample-barcoded 5' primer and a J-beta primer mix that a second PCR of about 6 to 12 cycles was run. TCRdb itself ran the 5' RACE reads through MiXCR, one entry per CDR3 protein. The table shows roughly 800,000 distinct CDR3 sequences, with 58% occurring only once. CDR3 length equals 16 residues. Per the germline V gene, CDR1 is MGHRA and CDR2 is YSYEKL. V shed 7 bases and J shed 7 bases, with 23 bases lying between them. The TCR was taken from a man aged 25 to 40 in good health. Sequencing was performed on blood. The chain has TRBV4-1 and TRBJ2-1; tentative D call: TRBD2 (6 bases). CDR3 residues: CASNQVLGGPGNEQFF. CDR3 nucleotides: TGCGCCAGCAACCAGGTTTTGGGGGGTCCCGGGAATGAGCAGTTCTTC.